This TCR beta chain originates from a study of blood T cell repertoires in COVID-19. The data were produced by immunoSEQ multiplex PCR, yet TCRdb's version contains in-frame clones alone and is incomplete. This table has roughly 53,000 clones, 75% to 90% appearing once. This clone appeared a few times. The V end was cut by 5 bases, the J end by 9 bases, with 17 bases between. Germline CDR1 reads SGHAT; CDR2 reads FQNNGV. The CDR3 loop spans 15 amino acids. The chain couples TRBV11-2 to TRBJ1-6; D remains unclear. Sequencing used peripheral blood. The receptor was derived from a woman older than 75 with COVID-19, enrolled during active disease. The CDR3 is CASSPWRERGSPLHF. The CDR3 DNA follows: TGTGCCAGCAGCCCCTGGAGGGAGCGCGGTTCACCCCTCCACTTT.